This T cell receptor (beta chain) was sequenced during a study of patients and donors after allogeneic stem cell transplantation. Trimming cost V 2 bases and J 0 bases; bases outside gene matches: 12. The CDR3 contains 19 residues. TCRdb called the RT-PCR reads again in MiXCR, with one record for every CDR3 protein. This table has over 25,000 distinct CDR3 sequences, 35% to 40% appearing once. The TCR was taken from a human donor who was either an allogeneic HSCT recipient or a stem cell or donor lymphocyte infusion donor (not recorded which). It is not recorded whose cells these are; they may come from a transplant donor. What was sequenced was blood, either unsorted or a sorted T cell fraction (not recorded which). The genes are TRBV6-7 and TRBJ1-4; 7 bases agree with TRBD1. TRBV6-7 qualifies as an ORF whose function is uncertain. This CDR3 is CASSYVGTVSAATNEKLFF. CDR3 DNA: TGTGCCAGCAGTTACGTGGGGACAGTCTCAGCCGCAACTAATGAAAAACTGTTTTTT.